The TCR beta chain described here comes from a study of blood T cells in healthy people across ages. This clonotype was detected ten times or more. CDR3 size: 18 residues. J was trimmed by 9 bases and V by 3 bases; bases with no gene match: 16. CDR1 is SGHTA, CDR2 FQGNSA, per germline. With a J-beta primer mix and a sample-barcoded 5' primer, a second PCR ran 7 to 11 cycles. TCRdb used MiXCR to reprocess the 5' RACE reads, holding one entry per CDR3 protein. The table shows approximately 350,000 distinct CDR3 sequences, with roughly half occurring only once. Sequenced sample: blood. The chain recombines TRBV7-2 with TRBJ2-1, with 11 bases that match TRBD2. The TCR originated in a man aged 55 to 70 in good health. CDR3 sequence reads: CASSFGTSGYRRSVEQFF. CDR3 nucleotides: TGTGCCAGCAGCTTTGGGACTAGCGGATACCGAAGATCGGTTGAGCAGTTCTTC.